This TCR beta chain was retrieved from a study of OX40 agonist ivuxolimab in advanced cancers. Turning to this clone: What it recognizes is unknown.

TCRdb's table, derived via immunoSEQ multiplex PCR, lists solely in-frame clones and lacks some. The top ten hold about 6% of the sample, which has tens of thousands of clones, approximately 89% seen once. Overall study results and limits: Not determined was the antigen specificity of the expanded peripheral T cells. Also showing low normalized T-cell clonal expansion were some of the nonresponders. Averaging showed that CD8+ T cells had more expanded clones than CD4+ did.

This CDR3 has 13 amino acids. Losses at the gene ends were 5 bases for V and 5 bases for J; bases not matched to a gene: 8. Germline V lookup: CDR1 SQVTM, CDR2 ANQGSEA. Material: CD4+ or CD8+ T cells sorted from blood, obtained in a trial of the OX40 agonist ivuxolimab. V is TRBV29-1 and J is TRBJ2-5, with 7 bases identical to TRBD2. This clonotype was sampled from an adult with an advanced solid tumor such as melanoma, head and neck, liver or kidney cancer. CDR3 region: CSVLGGEWETQYF. The CDR3 coding sequence is TGCAGCGTTTTGGGGGGGGAGTGGGAGACCCAGTACTTC.